What follows are 2 T cell receptor beta chains derived from one specimen sequenced in a study of blood T cells in healthy people across ages. For the second PCR, which ran for 7 to 11 cycles, a sample-barcoded 5' primer and a J-beta primer mix were used. TCRdb re-derived calls from the 5' RACE reads in MiXCR, one entry per CDR3 protein. Of roughly 1,800,000 distinct CDR3 sequences listed, 49% are singletons. Source material: blood. The receptors derive from a middle-aged woman in good health.

In its sample, this clonotype was seen a few times. This chain links TRBV7-2 with TRBJ1-2, with 12 nucleotides matching TRBD1. Germline CDR1 reads SGHTA; CDR2 reads FQGNSA. Losses at the gene ends were 5 bases for V and 4 bases for J; bases not matched to a gene: 5. The CDR3 contains 15 residues. The CDR3: CASSPGQGAGYGYTF. Written as DNA, the CDR3 is TGTGCCAGCAGCCCGGGACAGGGGGCGGGCTATGGCTACACCTTC.

The V call is TRBV7-2, the J call TRBJ2-3; 9 nucleotides agree with TRBD2. The CDR3 spans 17 residues. CDR1 and CDR2 from the germline V gene are SGHTA and FQGNSA. V lost 5 bases and J lost 3; bases outside the gene matches: 12. CDR3 DNA: TGTGCCAGCAGCCAGCTGGTGAGCGGGGGGATAACAGATACGCAGTATTTT. This sequence encodes CASSQLVSGGITDTQYF.